This T cell receptor (beta chain) was captured by sequencing in a study of vaccination effects on CD4 cells after COVID-19. Isolating CD4+ T cells followed ten to eleven days of culture. BNT162b2 vaccine or mRNA-1273 vaccine was given to participants in two doses. Remarks on this clone: As yet, its antigen is unknown.

Method: immunoSEQ multiplex PCR; TCRdb's copy keeps in-frame clones and lacks some. The sample has tens of thousands of clones, about 73% seen once. Trimming cost V 1 base and J 0 bases, with 13 bases left between them. The germline CDR1 and CDR2 sequences are SGHTA and FQGNSA. This CDR3 is built from 18 residues. The V call is TRBV7-2, the J call TRBJ1-6; D is possibly TRBD1 (5 bases). This TCR came from a human donor who received a COVID-19 vaccine. The sequencing here drew on CD4+ T cells from PBMCs cultured without peptide, taken after COVID-19 vaccination. CDR3 loop: CASSLDRQTNSYNSPLHF. The CDR3 nucleotides read TGTGCCAGCAGCTTAGATAGACAGACAAACTCCTATAATTCACCCCTCCACTTT.